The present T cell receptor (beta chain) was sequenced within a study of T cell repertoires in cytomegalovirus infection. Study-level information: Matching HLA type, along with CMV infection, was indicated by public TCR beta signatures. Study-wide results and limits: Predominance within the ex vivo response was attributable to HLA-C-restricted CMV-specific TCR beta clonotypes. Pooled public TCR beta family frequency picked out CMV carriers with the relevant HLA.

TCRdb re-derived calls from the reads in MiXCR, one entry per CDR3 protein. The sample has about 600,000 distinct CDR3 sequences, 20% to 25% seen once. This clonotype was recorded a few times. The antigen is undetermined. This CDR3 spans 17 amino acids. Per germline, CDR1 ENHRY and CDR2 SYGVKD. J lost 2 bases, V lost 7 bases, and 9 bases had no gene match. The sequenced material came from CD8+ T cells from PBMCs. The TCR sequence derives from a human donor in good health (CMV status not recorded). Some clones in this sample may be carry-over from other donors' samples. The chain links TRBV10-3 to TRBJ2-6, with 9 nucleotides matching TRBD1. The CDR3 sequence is CAITNRDRVPGANVLTF. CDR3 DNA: TGTGCCATCACCAACAGGGACAGGGTCCCTGGGGCCAACGTCCTGACTTTC.